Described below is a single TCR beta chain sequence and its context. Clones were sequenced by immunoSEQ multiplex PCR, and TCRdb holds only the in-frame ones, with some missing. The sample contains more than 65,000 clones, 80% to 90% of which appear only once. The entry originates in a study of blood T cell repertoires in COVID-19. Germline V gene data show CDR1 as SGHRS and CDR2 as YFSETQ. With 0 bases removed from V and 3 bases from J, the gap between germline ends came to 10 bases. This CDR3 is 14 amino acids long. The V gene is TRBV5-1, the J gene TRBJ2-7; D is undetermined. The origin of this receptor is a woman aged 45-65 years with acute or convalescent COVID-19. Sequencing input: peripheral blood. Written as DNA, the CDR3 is TGCGCCAGCAGCTTGGAGACAAACCTCTACGAGCAGTACTTC. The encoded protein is CASSLETNLYEQYF. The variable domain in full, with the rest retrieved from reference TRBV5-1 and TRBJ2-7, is KAGVTQTPRYLIKTRGQQVTLSCSPISGHRSVSWYQQTPGQGLQFLFEYFSETQRNKGNFPGRFSGRQFSNSRSEMNVSTLELGDSALYLCASSLETNLYEQYFGPGTRLTVT.